Listed below are T cell receptor beta chains from one sample, sequenced in a study of shared clonotypes between healthy human individuals. Sequencing was performed with immunoSEQ multiplex PCR; in TCRdb, only in-frame clones are kept and a portion is missing. Found here are 1,400,000 or so clones, about 98.5% of them singletons; the top ten hold under 0.45%. Sequenced material: naive CD4+ T cells sorted from blood. The origin of the receptors is a man aged 30 to 39 in good health. Each CDR3 is given with its conserved first and last residue. The D gene is left open where the match is weak. Clone size is given for some rows only: seen once, a few or many times, or a class if the clone is expanded.

abundance	j_gene	v_gene	d_gene	CDR3aa	CDR3nt
NA	TRBJ2-7	TRBV10-2	TRBD1	CASSLTTQGAYEQYF	TGCGCCAGCAGTTTGACTACACAGGGGGCCTACGAGCAGTACTTC
NA	TRBJ2-3	TRBV18	TRBD1	CASSPRTGLEYTQYF	TGTGCCAGCTCACCCAGGACAGGGCTGGAGTATACGCAGTATTTT
once	TRBJ2-7	TRBV7-2	NA	CASSTIRFYEQYF	TGTGCCAGCAGCACCATTCGTTTTTACGAGCAGTACTTC
NA	TRBJ1-3	TRBV4-1	NA	CASSQAGSGNTIYF	TGCGCCAGCAGCCAAGCGGGCTCTGGAAACACCATATATTTT
NA	TRBJ1-5	TRBV15	NA	CATSSSPTYSNQPQHF	TGTGCCACCAGCAGTAGTCCGACCTATAGCAATCAGCCCCAGCATTTT
NA	TRBJ2-7	TRBV28	TRBD1	CASSRYTGAYEQYF	TGTGCCAGCAGTCGTTACACAGGGGCCTACGAGCAGTACTTC
NA	TRBJ1-3	TRBV5-4	NA	CASSFGPTGPPEGTIYF	TGTGCCAGCAGCTTTGGACCCACTGGGCCCCCGGAGGGCACCATATATTTT
once	TRBJ1-1	TRBV5-6	TRBD1	CASSRTGNTEAFF	TGTGCCAGCAGCAGGACAGGGAACACTGAAGCTTTCTTT
NA	TRBJ2-7	TRBV28	NA	CASSFSDGNYEQYF	TGTGCCAGCAGTTTTTCGGACGGAAACTACGAGCAGTACTTC
NA	TRBJ2-7	TRBV19	NA	CASSPAGTTYEQYF	TGTGCCAGTTCCCCGGCGGGGACCACCTACGAGCAGTACTTC
NA	TRBJ2-1	TRBV7-6	TRBD2	CASSPRVAGSSYNEQFF	TGTGCCAGCAGCCCTCGGGTAGCGGGAAGCTCCTACAATGAGCAGTTCTTC
NA	TRBJ2-1	TRBV6-6	NA	CASSYSTVSYNEQFF	TGTGCCAGCAGTTACTCGACAGTTTCCTACAATGAGCAGTTCTTC
NA	TRBJ2-2	TRBV9	TRBD2	CASSVGASGRVGGELFF	TGTGCCAGCAGCGTCGGCGCTAGCGGGAGGGTTGGCGGGGAGCTGTTTTTT
NA	TRBJ2-1	TRBV18	NA	CASSPGRFEQFF	TGTGCCAGCTCACCGGGACGCTTTGAGCAGTTCTTC
NA	TRBJ1-2	TRBV5-5	NA	CASSLWPLGQGDGYTF	TGTGCCAGCAGCTTGTGGCCCCTGGGACAAGGGGACGGCTACACCTTC
NA	TRBJ2-1	TRBV10-3	TRBD2	CAISGSLGTSGYNEQFF	TGTGCCATCAGTGGATCACTCGGGACTAGCGGTTACAATGAGCAGTTCTTC
NA	TRBJ2-1	TRBV6-5	NA	CASSFRRAAEQFF	TGTGCCAGCAGTTTCCGACGGGCTGCTGAGCAGTTCTTC
NA	TRBJ2-2	TRBV6-5	NA	CASSYGQLIPGELFF	TGTGCCAGCAGCTACGGACAGTTAATTCCCGGGGAGCTGTTTTTT
NA	TRBJ1-2	TRBV19	NA	CASSQDSQYPNYGYTF	TGTGCCAGTAGCCAGGACAGCCAGTACCCCAACTATGGCTACACCTTC
NA	TRBJ2-5	TRBV7-6	TRBD2	CASSTIRGGGETQYF	TGTGCCAGCAGCACTATCCGTGGGGGGGGAGAGACCCAGTACTTC
NA	TRBJ2-3	TRBV14	NA	CASSHARVVTDHTDTQYF	TGTGCCAGCAGCCATGCTCGAGTGGTGACGGATCACACAGATACGCAGTATTTT
NA	TRBJ2-3	TRBV11-3	TRBD2	CASSLSFSGAGGVPDTQYF	TGTGCCAGCAGCTTATCTTTTTCCGGGGCGGGAGGCGTTCCAGATACGCAGTATTTT
NA	TRBJ2-7	TRBV6-5	NA	CASSYSFPDSSYEQYF	TGTGCCAGCAGTTACTCGTTTCCGGATAGCTCCTACGAGCAGTACTTC
NA	TRBJ1-1	TRBV12-5	NA	CASGLVRGGHMNTEAFF	TGTGCTAGTGGTTTGGTACGAGGTGGACATATGAACACTGAAGCTTTCTTT
NA	TRBJ2-7	TRBV4-1	NA	CASSQAFAAGISYEQYF	TGCGCCAGCAGCCAAGCATTCGCGGCGGGCATCTCCTACGAGCAGTACTTC
NA	TRBJ1-1	TRBV7-9	NA	CASSLGGDGTEAFF	TGTGCCAGCAGCTTAGGCGGTGACGGCACTGAAGCTTTCTTT
NA	TRBJ2-2	TRBV13	TRBD1	CASSYGTANTGELFF	TGTGCCAGCAGCTACGGGACAGCGAACACCGGGGAGCTGTTTTTT
NA	TRBJ2-2	TRBV7-9	NA	CASSPTSGYTGELFF	TGTGCCAGCAGCCCCACGAGCGGGTACACCGGGGAGCTGTTTTTT
NA	TRBJ2-1	TRBV14	TRBD2	CASSRPGLAGVSVFNEQFF	TGTGCCAGCAGCCGCCCGGGACTAGCGGGAGTATCTGTCTTTAATGAGCAGTTCTTC
NA	TRBJ2-7	TRBV5-6	TRBD2	CASSFLTSGRGIHEQYF	TGTGCCAGCAGCTTCTTGACTAGCGGGAGGGGAATCCACGAGCAGTACTTC
NA	TRBJ2-3	TRBV5-1	TRBD2	CASSLAAGGIDTQYF	TGCGCCAGCAGCTTGGCGGCGGGGGGTATAGATACGCAGTATTTT
NA	TRBJ2-6	TRBV2	TRBD1	CATGTGSGANVLTF	TGTGCCACAGGGACAGGCTCTGGGGCCAACGTCCTGACTTTC
NA	TRBJ2-1	TRBV5-4	TRBD2	CASSPRALAGPYNEQFF	TGTGCCAGCAGCCCACGAGCACTAGCGGGACCCTACAATGAGCAGTTCTTC
once	TRBJ1-4	TRBV2	TRBD1	CASNNRGPWSNEKLFF	TGTGCCAGCAATAACAGGGGGCCCTGGTCTAATGAAAAACTGTTTTTT
NA	TRBJ2-7	TRBV28	NA	CASSSATYEQYF	TGTGCCAGCAGTTCAGCGACCTACGAGCAGTACTTC
NA	TRBJ2-7	TRBV6-6	NA	CASRRDSSSYEQYF	TGTGCCAGCAGGCGGGACTCCTCGTCCTACGAGCAGTACTTC
NA	TRBJ1-2	TRBV4-2	TRBD1	CASSPRTGGENYGYTF	TGTGCCAGCAGCCCGAGGACAGGGGGGGAGAACTATGGCTACACCTTC
NA	TRBJ2-1	TRBV25-1	TRBD2	CASSGPRTRTSSYNEQFF	TGTGCCAGCAGTGGCCCCCGGACTAGAACCTCCTCCTACAATGAGCAGTTCTTC
NA	TRBJ1-3	TRBV10-3	TRBD1	CAISDRGQGYGNTIYF	TGTGCCATCAGTGATAGAGGACAGGGGTATGGAAACACCATATATTTT
NA	TRBJ2-7	TRBV6-5	NA	CASSLPPYEQYF	TGTGCCAGCAGTCTACCACCCTACGAGCAGTACTTC
NA	TRBJ2-5	TRBV18	NA	CASSPLSQQETQYF	TGTGCCAGCTCACCACTCTCCCAGCAAGAGACCCAGTACTTC
NA	TRBJ2-1	TRBV7-2	TRBD2	CASSLRAGGWNEQFF	TGTGCCAGCAGCTTACGAGCGGGAGGGTGGAATGAGCAGTTCTTC
few	TRBJ2-7	TRBV15	NA	CATSRGGTYEQYF	TGTGCCACCAGCAGAGGGGGCACCTACGAGCAGTACTTC
NA	TRBJ2-1	TRBV7-9	NA	CASSTGSSYNEQFF	TGTGCCAGCAGCACAGGGAGCTCCTACAATGAGCAGTTCTTC
NA	TRBJ2-3	TRBV11-2	TRBD2	CASSPKASGLDTQYF	TGTGCCAGCAGCCCCAAGGCTAGCGGGTTAGATACGCAGTATTTT
NA	TRBJ2-1	TRBV18	TRBD2	CASSQGLAAYNEQFF	TGTGCCAGCTCACAGGGACTAGCGGCCTACAATGAGCAGTTCTTC
NA	TRBJ1-5	TRBV19	NA	CASSTTNQPQHF	TGTGCCAGTAGTACTACCAATCAGCCCCAGCATTTT
NA	TRBJ2-3	TRBV7-2	TRBD1	CASSGDRTTTDTQYF	TGTGCCAGCAGCGGGGACAGGACAACCACAGATACGCAGTATTTT
NA	TRBJ2-3	TRBV19	NA	CASSTVGTDTQYF	TGTGCCAGTAGCACCGTAGGTACAGATACGCAGTATTTT
NA	TRBJ2-3	TRBV7-2	NA	CASSLTPGHVETQYF	TGTGCCAGCAGCTTAACCCCGGGACATGTGGAAACGCAGTATTTT
NA	TRBJ2-1	TRBV11-2	NA	CASSAPRGAYNEQFF	TGTGCCAGCAGCGCGCCGAGGGGGGCCTACAATGAGCAGTTCTTC
NA	TRBJ1-5	TRBV19	NA	CASSEGENQPQHF	TGTGCCAGTAGTGAGGGGGAAAATCAGCCCCAGCATTTT
NA	TRBJ2-5	TRBV5-1	NA	CASSMDGPQETQYF	TGCGCCAGCAGCATGGACGGCCCTCAAGAGACCCAGTACTTC
NA	TRBJ2-3	TRBV29-1	NA	CSVEEVQVRSTDTQYF	TGCAGCGTTGAAGAGGTCCAGGTGAGGAGCACAGATACGCAGTATTTT
NA	TRBJ2-7	TRBV7-9	TRBD2	CASSRVASGGWEQYF	TGTGCCAGCAGCCGGGTTGCGAGCGGGGGATGGGAGCAGTACTTC
NA	TRBJ2-7	TRBV5-1	NA	CASSLAPGYEQYF	TGCGCCAGCAGCTTGGCCCCGGGTTACGAGCAGTACTTC
NA	TRBJ2-2	TRBV7-9	NA	CASSLRDSNTGELFF	TGTGCCAGCAGCTTACGGGACTCTAACACCGGGGAGCTGTTTTTT